This T cell receptor beta chain was obtained from a study of identical twins. Template switching added a universal primer site; cDNA carried unique molecular identifiers. TCRdb reanalysed the 5' RACE reads using MiXCR and keeps one entry per CDR3 protein. Here the sample spans under 900,000 distinct CDR3 sequences, 9% to 15% being singletons. CDR3 size: 15 residues. Per germline, CDR1 LGHNA and CDR2 YNFKEQ. Between the trimmed V and J ends, which lost 0 bases and 2 bases, there was a span of 10 bases. Only healthy Caucasians were included as donors. Findings of the study overall: Memory repertoires showed no such pattern, whereas abundant cord blood beta clonotypes carried fewer insertions. Alpha sequences out of frame and shared by twins had excess low generation probability.

Comment on this clonotype: Its antigen is currently unknown.

The data also belong to a second study, concerning yellow fever vaccine responses in identical twins.

The V gene is TRBV4-2, the J gene TRBJ2-5; TRBD2 might be the D (5 bases). Sequenced sample: PBMCs. This TCR came from a woman aged 18-29 years in good health. This CDR3 is CASSQDWERQETQYF. The CDR3 nucleotides are TGTGCCAGCAGCCAAGATTGGGAGCGTCAAGAGACCCAGTACTTC.